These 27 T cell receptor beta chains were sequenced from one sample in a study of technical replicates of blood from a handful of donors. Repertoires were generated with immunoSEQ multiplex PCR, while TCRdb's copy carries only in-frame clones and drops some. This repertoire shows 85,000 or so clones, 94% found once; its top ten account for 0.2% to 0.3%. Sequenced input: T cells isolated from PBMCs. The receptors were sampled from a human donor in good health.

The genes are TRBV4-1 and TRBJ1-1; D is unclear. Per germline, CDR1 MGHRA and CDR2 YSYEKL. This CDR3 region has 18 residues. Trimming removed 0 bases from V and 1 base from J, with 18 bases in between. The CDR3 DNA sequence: TGCGCCAGCAGCCAAGAAGATCGCGAGTTCTGGAGGAACACTGAAGCTTTCTTT. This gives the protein CASSQEDREFWRNTEAFF.

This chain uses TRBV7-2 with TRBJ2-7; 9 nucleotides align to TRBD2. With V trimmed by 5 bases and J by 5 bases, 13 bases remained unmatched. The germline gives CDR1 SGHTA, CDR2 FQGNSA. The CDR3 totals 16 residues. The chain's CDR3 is CASSAGSGTSLDEQYF. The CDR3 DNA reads TGTGCCAGCAGCGCAGGAAGTGGGACTAGCCTCGACGAGCAGTACTTC.

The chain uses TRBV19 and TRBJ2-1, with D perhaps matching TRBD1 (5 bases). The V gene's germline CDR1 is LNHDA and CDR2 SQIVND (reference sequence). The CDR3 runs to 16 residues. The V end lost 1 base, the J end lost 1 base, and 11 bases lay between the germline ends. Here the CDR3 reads CASSIVPGPSYNEQFF. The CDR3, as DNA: TGTGCCAGTAGTATAGTCCCAGGGCCTTCCTACAATGAGCAGTTCTTC.

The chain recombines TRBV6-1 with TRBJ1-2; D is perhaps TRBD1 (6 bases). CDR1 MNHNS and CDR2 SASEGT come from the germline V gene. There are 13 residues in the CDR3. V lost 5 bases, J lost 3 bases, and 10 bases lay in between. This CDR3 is CASSQQGDYGYTF. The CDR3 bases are TGTGCCAGCAGTCAACAGGGTGACTATGGCTACACCTTC.

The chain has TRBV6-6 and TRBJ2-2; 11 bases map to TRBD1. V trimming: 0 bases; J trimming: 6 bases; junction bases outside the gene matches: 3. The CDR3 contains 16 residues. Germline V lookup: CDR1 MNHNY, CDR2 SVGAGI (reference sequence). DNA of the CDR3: TGTGCCAGCAGTTACTCACCGGGACAGGGGGCCGGGGAGCTGTTTTTT. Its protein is CASSYSPGQGAGELFF.

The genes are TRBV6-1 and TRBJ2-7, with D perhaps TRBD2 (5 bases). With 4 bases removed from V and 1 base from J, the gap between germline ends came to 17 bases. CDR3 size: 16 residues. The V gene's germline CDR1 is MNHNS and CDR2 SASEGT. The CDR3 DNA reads TGTGCCAGCAGTGGGATGTTCGAAGGGAGTTCCTACGAGCAGTACTTC. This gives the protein CASSGMFEGSSYEQYF.

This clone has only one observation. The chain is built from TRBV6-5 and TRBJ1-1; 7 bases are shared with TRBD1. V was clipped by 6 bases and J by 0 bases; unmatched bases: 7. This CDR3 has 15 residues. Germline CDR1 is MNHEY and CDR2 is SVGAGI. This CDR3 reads CASRETQGMNTEAFF. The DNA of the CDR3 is TGTGCCAGCAGGGAAACACAGGGGATGAACACTGAAGCTTTCTTT.

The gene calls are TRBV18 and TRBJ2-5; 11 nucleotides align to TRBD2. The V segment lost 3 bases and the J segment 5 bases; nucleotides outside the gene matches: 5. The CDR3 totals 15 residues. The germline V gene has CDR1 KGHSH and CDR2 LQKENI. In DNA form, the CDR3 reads TGTGCCAGCTCACCCCTAGCGGGGGGACGGGAGACCCAGTACTTC. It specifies CASSPLAGGRETQYF.

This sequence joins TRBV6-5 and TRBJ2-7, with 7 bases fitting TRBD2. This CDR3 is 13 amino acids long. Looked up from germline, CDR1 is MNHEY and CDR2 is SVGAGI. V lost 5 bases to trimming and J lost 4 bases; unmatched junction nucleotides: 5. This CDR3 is CASSLLADYEQYF. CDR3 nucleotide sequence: TGTGCCAGCAGTCTGCTAGCGGATTACGAGCAGTACTTC.

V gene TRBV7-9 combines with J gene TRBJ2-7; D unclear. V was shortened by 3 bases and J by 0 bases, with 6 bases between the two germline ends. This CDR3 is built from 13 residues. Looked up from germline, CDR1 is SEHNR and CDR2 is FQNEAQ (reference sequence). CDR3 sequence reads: CASSLLASYEQYF. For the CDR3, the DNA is TGTGCCAGCAGCTTGTTGGCCTCCTACGAGCAGTACTTC.

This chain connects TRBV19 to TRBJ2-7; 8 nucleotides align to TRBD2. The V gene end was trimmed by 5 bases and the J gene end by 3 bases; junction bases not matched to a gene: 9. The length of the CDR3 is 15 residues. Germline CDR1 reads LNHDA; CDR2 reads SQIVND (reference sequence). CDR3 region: CASSLGTRGHYEQYF. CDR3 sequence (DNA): TGTGCCAGTAGTTTAGGGACTAGGGGCCACTACGAGCAGTACTTC.

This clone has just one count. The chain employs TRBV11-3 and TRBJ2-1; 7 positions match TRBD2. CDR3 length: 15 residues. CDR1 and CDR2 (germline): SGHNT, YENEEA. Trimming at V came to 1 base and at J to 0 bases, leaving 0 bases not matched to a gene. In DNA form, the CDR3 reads TGTGCCAGCAGCTTAGGCGGGAGCTCCTACAATGAGCAGTTCTTC. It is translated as CASSLGGSSYNEQFF.

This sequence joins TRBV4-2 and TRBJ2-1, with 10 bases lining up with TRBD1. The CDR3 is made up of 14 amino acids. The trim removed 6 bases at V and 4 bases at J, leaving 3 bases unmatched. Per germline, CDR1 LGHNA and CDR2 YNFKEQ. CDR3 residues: CASRDRGTYNEQFF. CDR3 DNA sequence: TGTGCCAGCAGGGACAGGGGGACGTACAATGAGCAGTTCTTC.

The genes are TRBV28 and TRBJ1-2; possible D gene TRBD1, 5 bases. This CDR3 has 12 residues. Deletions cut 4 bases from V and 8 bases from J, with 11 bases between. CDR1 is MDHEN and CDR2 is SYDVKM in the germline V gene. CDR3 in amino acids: CASSYRGKGYTF. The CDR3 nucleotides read TGTGCCAGCAGTTACCGGGGGAAGGGCTACACCTTC.

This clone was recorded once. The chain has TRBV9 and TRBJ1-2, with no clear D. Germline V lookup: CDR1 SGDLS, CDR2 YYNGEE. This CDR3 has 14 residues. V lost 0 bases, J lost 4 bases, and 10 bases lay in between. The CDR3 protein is CASSVGERIYGYTF. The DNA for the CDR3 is TGTGCCAGCAGCGTAGGGGAGCGGATCTATGGCTACACCTTC.

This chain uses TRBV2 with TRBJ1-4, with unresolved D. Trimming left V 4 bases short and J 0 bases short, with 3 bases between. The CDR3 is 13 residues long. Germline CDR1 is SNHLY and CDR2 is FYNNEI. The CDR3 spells CASSVATNEKLFF. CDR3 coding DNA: TGTGCCAGCAGTGTAGCAACTAATGAAAAACTGTTTTTT.

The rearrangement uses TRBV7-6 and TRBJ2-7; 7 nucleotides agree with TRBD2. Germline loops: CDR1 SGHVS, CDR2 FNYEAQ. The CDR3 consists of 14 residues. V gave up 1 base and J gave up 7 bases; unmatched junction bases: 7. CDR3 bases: TGTGCCAGCAGCTTAGAGAGGCCGGGGGGAGAGCAGTACTTC. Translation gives CASSLERPGGEQYF.

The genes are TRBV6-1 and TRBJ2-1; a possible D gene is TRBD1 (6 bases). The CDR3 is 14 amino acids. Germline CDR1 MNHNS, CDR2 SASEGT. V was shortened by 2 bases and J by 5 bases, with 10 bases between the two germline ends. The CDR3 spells CASSERGWDNEQFF. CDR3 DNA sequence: TGTGCCAGCAGTGAAAGGGGGTGGGACAATGAGCAGTTCTTC.

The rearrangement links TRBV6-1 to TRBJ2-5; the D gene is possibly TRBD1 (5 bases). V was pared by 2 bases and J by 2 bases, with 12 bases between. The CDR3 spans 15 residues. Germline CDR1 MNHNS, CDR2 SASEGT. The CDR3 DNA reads TGTGCCAGCAGTGAAAGCACAGGAGCTCAAGAGACCCAGTACTTC. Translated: CASSESTGAQETQYF.

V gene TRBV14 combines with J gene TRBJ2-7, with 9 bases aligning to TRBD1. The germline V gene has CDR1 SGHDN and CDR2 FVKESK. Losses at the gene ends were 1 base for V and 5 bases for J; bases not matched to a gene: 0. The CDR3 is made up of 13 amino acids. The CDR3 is CASSQGTGDEQYF. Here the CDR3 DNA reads TGTGCCAGCAGCCAAGGGACAGGGGACGAGCAGTACTTC.

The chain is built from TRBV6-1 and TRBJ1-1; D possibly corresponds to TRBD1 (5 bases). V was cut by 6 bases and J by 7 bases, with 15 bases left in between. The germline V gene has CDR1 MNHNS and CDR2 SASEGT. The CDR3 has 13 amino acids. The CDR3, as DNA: TGTGCCAGCAGAGGCCGACAGTTCCTTGAAGCTTTCTTT. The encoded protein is CASRGRQFLEAFF.

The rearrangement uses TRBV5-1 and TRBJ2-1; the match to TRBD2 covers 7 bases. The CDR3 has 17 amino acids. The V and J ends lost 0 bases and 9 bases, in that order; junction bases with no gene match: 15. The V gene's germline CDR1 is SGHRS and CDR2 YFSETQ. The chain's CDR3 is CASSLVGGAGVAGEQFF. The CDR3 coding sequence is TGCGCCAGCAGCTTGGTCGGGGGTGCGGGAGTAGCTGGTGAGCAGTTCTTC.

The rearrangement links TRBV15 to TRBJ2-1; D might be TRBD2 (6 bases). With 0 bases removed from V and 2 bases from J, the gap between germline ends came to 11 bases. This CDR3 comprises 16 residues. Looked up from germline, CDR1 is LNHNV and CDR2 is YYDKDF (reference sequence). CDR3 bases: TGTGCCACCAGCAGAGATCGGGAGTTGACCTACAATGAGCAGTTCTTC. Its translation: CATSRDRELTYNEQFF. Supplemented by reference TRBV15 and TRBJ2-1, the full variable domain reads DAMVIQNPRYQVTQFGKPVTLSCSQTLNHNVMYWYQQKSSQAPKLLFHYYDKDFNNEADTPDNFQSRRPNTSFCFLDIRSPGLGDTAMYLCATSRDRELTYNEQFFGPGTRLTVL.

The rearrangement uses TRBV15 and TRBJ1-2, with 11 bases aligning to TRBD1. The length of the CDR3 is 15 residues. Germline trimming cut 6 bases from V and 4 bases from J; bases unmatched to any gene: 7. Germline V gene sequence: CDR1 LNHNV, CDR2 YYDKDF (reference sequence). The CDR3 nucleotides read TGTGCCACCAGGGCCGGGACAGGGGGTGGCTATGGCTACACCTTC. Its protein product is CATRAGTGGGYGYTF.

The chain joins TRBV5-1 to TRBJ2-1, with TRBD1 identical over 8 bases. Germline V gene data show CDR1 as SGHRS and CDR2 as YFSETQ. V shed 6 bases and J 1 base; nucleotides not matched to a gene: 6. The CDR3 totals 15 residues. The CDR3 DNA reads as TGCGCCAGCATACCCGACAGGGGATCCTACAATGAGCAGTTCTTC. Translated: CASIPDRGSYNEQFF.

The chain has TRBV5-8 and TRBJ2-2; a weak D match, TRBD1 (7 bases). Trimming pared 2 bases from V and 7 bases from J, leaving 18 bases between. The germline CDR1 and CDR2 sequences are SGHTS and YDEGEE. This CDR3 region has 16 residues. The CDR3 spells CASSLKAGQSGGELFF. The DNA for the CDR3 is TGTGCCAGCAGCTTAAAGGCGGGACAGTCCGGCGGGGAGCTGTTTTTT.

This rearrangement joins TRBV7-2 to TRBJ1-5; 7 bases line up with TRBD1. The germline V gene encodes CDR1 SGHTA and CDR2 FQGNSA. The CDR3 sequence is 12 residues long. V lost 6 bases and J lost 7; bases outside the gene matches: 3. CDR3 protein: CASRRTGQPQHF. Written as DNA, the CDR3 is TGTGCCAGCAGGCGGACAGGACAGCCCCAGCATTTT.